This T cell receptor beta chain appears in the sequencing data of a study of blood T cell repertoires in COVID-19. Study summary: In each case, the material was cDNA or gDNA derived from T cells, B-cell-depleted T cells, or PBMCs.

This CDR3 contains 14 residues. CDR1 is LGHDT, CDR2 YNNKEL, per germline (reference sequence). V shed 1 base and J shed 6 bases, with 13 bases lying between them. The assay was immunoSEQ multiplex PCR, and TCRdb's table has in-frame clones only and misses some. The sample carries under 200,000 clones, around 81% recorded once. V is TRBV3-1 (or the pseudogene TRBV3-2) and J is TRBJ2-7, with D possibly TRBD2 on 6 matching bases. The TCR was taken from a man between 70 and 80 years old who had recovered from COVID-19. The specimen sequenced was peripheral blood. The CDR3 here is CASSQAGPRGEQYF. The DNA for the CDR3 is TGTGCCAGCAGCCAAGCGGGACCGCGGGGCGAGCAGTACTTC.